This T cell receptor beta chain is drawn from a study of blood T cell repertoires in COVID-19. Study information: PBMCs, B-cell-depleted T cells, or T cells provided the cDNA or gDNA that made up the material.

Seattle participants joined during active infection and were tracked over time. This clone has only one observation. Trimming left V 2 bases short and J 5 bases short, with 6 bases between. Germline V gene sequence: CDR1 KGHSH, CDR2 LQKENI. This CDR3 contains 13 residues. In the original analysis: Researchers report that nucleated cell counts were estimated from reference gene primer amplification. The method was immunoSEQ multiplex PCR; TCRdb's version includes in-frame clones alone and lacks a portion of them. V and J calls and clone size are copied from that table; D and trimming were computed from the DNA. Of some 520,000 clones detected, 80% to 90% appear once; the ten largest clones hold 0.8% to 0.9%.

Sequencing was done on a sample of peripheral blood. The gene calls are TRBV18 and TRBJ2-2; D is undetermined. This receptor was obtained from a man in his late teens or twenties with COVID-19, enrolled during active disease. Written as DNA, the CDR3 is TGTGCCAGCTCACCATTCCCGACCGGGGAGCTGTTTTTT. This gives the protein CASSPFPTGELFF.